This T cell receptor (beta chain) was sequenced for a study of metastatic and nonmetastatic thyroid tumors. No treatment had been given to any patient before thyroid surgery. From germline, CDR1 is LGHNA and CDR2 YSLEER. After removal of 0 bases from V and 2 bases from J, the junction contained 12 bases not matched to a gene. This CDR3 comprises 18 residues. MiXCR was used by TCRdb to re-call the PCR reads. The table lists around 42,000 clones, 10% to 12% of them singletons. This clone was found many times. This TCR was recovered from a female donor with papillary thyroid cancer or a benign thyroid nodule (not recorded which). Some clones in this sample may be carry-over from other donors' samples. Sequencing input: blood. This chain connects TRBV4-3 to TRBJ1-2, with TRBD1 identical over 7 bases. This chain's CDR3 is CASSQEVQGSYRNYGYTF. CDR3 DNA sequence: TGCGCCAGCAGCCAAGAGGTACAGGGGTCCTATAGGAACTATGGCTACACCTTC.